The 5 T cell receptor beta chains below were found in one sample sequenced in a study of technical replicates of blood from several donors. Assay: immunoSEQ multiplex PCR; the TCRdb copy retains only in-frame clones and omits some. The sample contains about 84,000 clones, 97% of which appear only once. The specimen sequenced was T cells isolated from PBMCs. The source of these receptors is a human donor in good health.

This clone was seen more than once but under ten times. This sequence joins TRBV5-1 and TRBJ2-7, with D hard to call. Germline-derived CDR1 and CDR2 are SGHRS and YFSETQ. The CDR3 sequence is 13 residues long. Trimming left V 4 bases short and J 1 base short, with 9 bases between. CDR3 region: CASSIAFSYEQYF. The CDR3 coding sequence is TGCGCCAGCAGCATAGCTTTTTCCTACGAGCAGTACTTC.

The chain carries TRBV6-5 and TRBJ2-7; D is possibly TRBD2 (5 bases). Germline V gives CDR1 MNHEY, CDR2 SVGAGI. Trimming took off 2 bases at V and 6 bases at J, with 11 bases between the two ends. This CDR3 contains 13 residues. CDR3 sequence reads: CASSYPRTGEQYF. CDR3 DNA sequence: TGTGCCAGCAGTTACCCGCGGACTGGCGAGCAGTACTTC.

This chain links TRBV11-2 with TRBJ2-7; 8 bases match TRBD1. Germline CDR1 and CDR2: SGHAT and FQNNGV. The V and J ends lost 5 bases and 3 bases, in that order; junction bases with no gene match: 12. This CDR3 has 16 amino acids. The CDR3 bases are TGTGCCAGCAGCCAGATCACACCGGGACAGGACTACGAGCAGTACTTC. Translating gives CASSQITPGQDYEQYF.

The chain carries TRBV19 and TRBJ2-3; TRBD2 aligns across 7 bases. The germline CDR1 and CDR2 sequences are LNHDA and SQIVND (reference sequence). V trimming: 8 bases; J trimming: 1 base; junction bases outside the gene matches: 3. This CDR3 is 13 amino acids long. The CDR3 nucleotides are TGTGCCAGTCTCAGCGGGGGCACAGATACGCAGTATTTT. This translates into CASLSGGTDTQYF.

The chain carries TRBV7-7 and TRBJ2-5; D is unresolved. CDR1 and CDR2 (germline): SSHAT, FNYEAQ (reference sequence). The V gene lost 5 bases and the J gene lost 4 bases, with 11 bases spanning the gap. This CDR3 is built from 13 residues. The CDR3 region has the DNA TGTGCCAGCAGCCCTCAGACTGGAGAGACCCAGTACTTC. Amino acid sequence: CASSPQTGETQYF.